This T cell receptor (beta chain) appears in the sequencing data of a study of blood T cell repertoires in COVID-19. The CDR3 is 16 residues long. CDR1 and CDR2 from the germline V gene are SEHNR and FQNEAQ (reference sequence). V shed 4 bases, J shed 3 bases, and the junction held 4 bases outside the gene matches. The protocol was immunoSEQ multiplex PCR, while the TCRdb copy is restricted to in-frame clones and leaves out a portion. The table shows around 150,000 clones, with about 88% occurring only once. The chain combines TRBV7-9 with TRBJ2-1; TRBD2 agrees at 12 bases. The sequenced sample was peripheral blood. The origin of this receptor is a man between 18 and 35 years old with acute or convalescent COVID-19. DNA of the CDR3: TGTGCCAGCAGCTCCGGACTAGCGGGGTTCTACAATGAGCAGTTCTTC. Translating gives CASSSGLAGFYNEQFF.